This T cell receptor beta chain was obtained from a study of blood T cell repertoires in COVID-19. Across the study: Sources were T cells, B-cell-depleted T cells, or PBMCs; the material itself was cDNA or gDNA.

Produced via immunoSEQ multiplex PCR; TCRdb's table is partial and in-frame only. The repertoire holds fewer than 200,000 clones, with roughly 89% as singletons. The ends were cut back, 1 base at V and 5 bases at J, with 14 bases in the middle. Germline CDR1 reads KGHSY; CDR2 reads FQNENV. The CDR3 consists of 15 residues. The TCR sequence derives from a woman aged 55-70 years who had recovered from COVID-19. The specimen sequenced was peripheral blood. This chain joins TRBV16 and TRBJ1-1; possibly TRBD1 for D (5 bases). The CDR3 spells CASSQLGQGGTEAFF. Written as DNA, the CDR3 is TGTGCCAGCAGCCAATTAGGGCAGGGAGGAACTGAAGCTTTCTTT. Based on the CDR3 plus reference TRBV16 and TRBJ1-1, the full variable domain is GEEVAQTPKHLVRGEGQKAKLYCAPIKGHSYVFWYQQVLKNEFKFLISFQNENVFDETGMPKERFSAKCLPNSPCSLEIQATKLEDSAVYFCASSQLGQGGTEAFFGQGTRLTVV.